One and the same sample provided the 9 T cell receptor beta chains below, sequenced in a study of cytomegalovirus exposure and HLA in healthy donors. The data were produced by immunoSEQ multiplex PCR, yet TCRdb's version contains in-frame clones alone and is incomplete. The sample yields roughly 56,000 clones, around 94% seen once. The sample consisted of PBMCs. All receptors come from a man aged 18 to 35 in good health and CMV-seronegative.

The chain links TRBV5-1 to TRBJ2-3; perhaps TRBD2 as D (6 bases). V was shortened by 4 bases and J by 6 bases, with 9 bases between the two germline ends. The length of the CDR3 is 12 residues. Germline assignment: CDR1 SGHRS and CDR2 YFSETQ. For the CDR3, the DNA is TGCGCCAGCAGCCAAGGGAGGGATACGCAGTATTTT. Translated: CASSQGRDTQYF.

The chain joins TRBV25-1 to TRBJ1-2; maybe TRBD1 (6 bases). This CDR3 is 13 amino acids long. V lost 4 bases to trimming and J lost 2 bases, with 8 bases between them. Germline V lookup: CDR1 MGHDK, CDR2 SYGVNS. CDR3 amino acids: CASSAGQNYGYTF. In DNA, the CDR3 is TGTGCCAGCAGTGCAGGACAGAACTATGGCTACACCTTC.

The J gene is TRBJ1-2, the V gene TRBV19; tentative D call: TRBD1 (5 bases). Trimming pared 5 bases from V and 2 bases from J, leaving 12 bases between. The CDR3 is 14 amino acids. Germline V gives CDR1 LNHDA, CDR2 SQIVND (reference sequence). The CDR3 loop is CASSPGHPNYGYTF. The CDR3 region has the DNA TGTGCCAGTAGTCCCGGACATCCCAACTATGGCTACACCTTC. Together with reference TRBV19 and TRBJ1-2, the CDR3 gives the full variable domain: DGGITQSPKYLFRKEGQNVTLSCEQNLNHDAMYWYRQDPGQGLRLIYYSQIVNDFQKGDIAEGYSVSREKKESFPLTVTSAQKNPTAFYLCASSPGHPNYGYTFGSGTRLTVV.

This clone was seen a single time. The V call is TRBV6-1, the J call TRBJ2-3; D not certain. CDR3 length: 14 residues. Germline V CDR1 and CDR2: MNHNS, SASEGT. V was pared by 6 bases and J by 2 bases, with 12 bases between. The CDR3 coding sequence is TGTGCCAGCAGCCTGCTACGATCCACAGATACGCAGTATTTT. Translated, it gives CASSLLRSTDTQYF.

The gene calls are TRBV19 and TRBJ1-5; D remains unclear. This CDR3 is 16 amino acids long. V lost 3 bases, J lost 3 bases, and 15 bases lay in between. In germline, CDR1 is LNHDA, CDR2 SQIVND (reference sequence). The CDR3 nucleotides read TGTGCCAGTAGTATTAGTGGGCCCACGTTCAATCAGCCCCAGCATTTT. This sequence encodes CASSISGPTFNQPQHF.

The chain joins TRBV7-9 to TRBJ2-2; the match to TRBD1 covers 7 bases. CDR3 length equals 15 residues. V shed 4 bases and J 1 base; nucleotides not matched to a gene: 3. Germline lookup yields CDR1 SEHNR and CDR2 FQNEAQ (reference sequence). The DNA of the CDR3 is TGTGCCAGCAGCTCGGGACAGATGAACACCGGGGAGCTGTTTTTT. Its translation: CASSSGQMNTGELFF.

This chain connects TRBV2 to TRBJ2-7; a possible D gene is TRBD2 (6 bases). CDR1 and CDR2 from the germline V gene are SNHLY and FYNNEI. The CDR3 consists of 16 residues. Trimming shortened V by 6 bases and J by 6 bases, and 24 bases separated the two germline ends. CDR3 in DNA: TGTGCCAGCAGGGGGGGTAATTTGCTATTCCCGTTCGAGCAGTACTTC. Translated, it gives CASRGGNLLFPFEQYF. The whole variable domain, filled in from reference TRBV2 and TRBJ2-7, reads EPEVTQTPSHQVTQMGQEVILRCVPISNHLYFYWYRQILGQKVEFLVSFYNNEISEKSEIFDDQFSVERPDGSNFTLKIRSTKLEDSAMYFCASRGGNLLFPFEQYFGPGTRLTVT.

The chain carries TRBV18 and TRBJ1-2, with 9 bases fitting TRBD1. V lost 3 bases and J lost 6; bases outside the gene matches: 5. Germline CDR1 is KGHSH and CDR2 is LQKENI. This CDR3 has 14 amino acids. The CDR3 reads CASSPRDRANGYTF. In DNA form, the CDR3 reads TGTGCCAGCTCACCTAGGGACAGGGCAAATGGCTACACCTTC.

The V gene is TRBV5-6, the J gene TRBJ2-7; TRBD2 is a possible D gene (6 bases). Germline V gene lookup returns CDR1 SGHDT and CDR2 YYEEEE. The CDR3 sequence is 14 residues long. V was clipped by 4 bases and J by 4 bases, with 15 bases between them. The CDR3 spells CASSRGDVPYEQYF. CDR3 nucleotide sequence: TGTGCCAGCAGCCGCGGGGACGTCCCTTACGAGCAGTACTTC.